This T cell receptor beta chain was found in a study of shared clonotypes between healthy human individuals. Unsorted PBMC replicate PCRs drew on around 300 ng DNA, representing tens of thousands of T cell genomes. The method was immunoSEQ multiplex PCR; TCRdb's version includes in-frame clones alone and lacks a portion of them. The profile shows roughly 500,000 clones, roughly three quarters of them singletons. Germline CDR1 MGHDK, CDR2 SYGVNS. The germline V and J ends were trimmed by 3 bases and 4 bases, with 10 bases remaining between them. The CDR3 runs to 14 residues. Overall study results and limits: Sharing of clonotypes among donors was expected to vary with sequencing depth. Researchers sampled only blood; tissue repertoires likely differ. Limited genetic and exposure-history diversity came from having few donors.

A remark on this clone: Its antigen remains unknown.

The source of this sequence is a woman between 35 and 50 years old in good health. Some clones in this sample may be carry-over from other donors' samples. The rearrangement links TRBV25-1 to TRBJ2-1; D might be TRBD2 (6 bases). The sequencing input was PBMCs. CDR3 sequence reads: CASSDPGTYNEQFF. CDR3 bases: TGTGCCAGCAGTGACCCGGGGACTTACAATGAGCAGTTCTTC.